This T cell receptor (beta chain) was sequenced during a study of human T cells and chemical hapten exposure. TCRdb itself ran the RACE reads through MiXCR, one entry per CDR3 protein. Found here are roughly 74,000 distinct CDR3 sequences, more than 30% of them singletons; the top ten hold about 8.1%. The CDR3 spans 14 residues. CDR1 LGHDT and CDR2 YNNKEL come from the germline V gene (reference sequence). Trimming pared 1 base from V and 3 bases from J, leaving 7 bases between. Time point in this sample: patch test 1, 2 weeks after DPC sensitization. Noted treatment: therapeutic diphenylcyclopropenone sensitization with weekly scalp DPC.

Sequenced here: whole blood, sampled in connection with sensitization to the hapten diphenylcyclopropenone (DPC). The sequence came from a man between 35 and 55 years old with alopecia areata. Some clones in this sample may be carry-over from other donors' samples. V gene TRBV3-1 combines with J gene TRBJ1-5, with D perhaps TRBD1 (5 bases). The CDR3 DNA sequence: TGTGCCAGCAGCCAAGCAGGGCTCAATCAGCCCCAGCATTTT. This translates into CASSQAGLNQPQHF.